This note documents a single T cell receptor beta chain sequence. Its antigen remains undetermined. For every CD8+ T cell subset, under 350,000 cells were flow-sorted straight into RLT lysis buffer, and each subset was sorted in triplicate. Naive CD8+ T cells were defined stringently as CD45RO-CCR7+CD27+CD95- to exclude memory contaminants. Peripheral blood mononuclear cells were isolated from buffy coats by standard density gradient centrifugation. Naive CXCR3-negative and CXCR3-positive CD8+ T cells were flow-sorted using a FACSAria III. An RNeasy Mini Kit was used to extract total RNA from the sorted cells. The sample belongs to a study of CXCR3-negative and CXCR3-positive naive CD8 T cells (dated by TCRdb to about 2019). About the study as a whole: In total, about 150 million TRB reads were obtained, which works out to roughly 1.5 +/- 0.3 million reads per library. Diversity and physicochemical repertoire analyses covered roughly ten donors pooled from two independent experiments. TRBV-TRBJ cluster analysis included naive subsets from about 5 donors and memory cells from 3 donors.

The CDR3 holds 12 amino acids from the cysteine to the phenylalanine. DNA is not on record. Per the germline V gene, MNHEY is the CDR1 and SVGEGT is the CDR2. TCRdb names NextSeq 550 as the instrument used. The Human TCR Profiling Kit (MiLaboratory) was used to prepare UMI-labeled 5' RACE TRB cDNA libraries. The full amount of extracted RNA was used for cDNA synthesis, and the full amount of resulting cDNA was used for PCR amplification. Libraries were prepared in parallel using an identical number of PCR cycles. The original pipeline was this. With a minimum of two reads required per UMI, MIGEC and MiXCR pulled out about 54,000 +/- 9,700 unique UMI-labeled TRB cDNA molecules from each library. An average of approximately 40,000 +/- 10,000 functional in-frame TRB CDR3 nucleotide clonotypes without stop codons was found per library. Diversity metrics, including normalized Shannon-Wiener and Chao1, were computed in VDJtools after downsampling to 5000 UMI-labeled TRB molecules per sample. For the central five CDR3 residues, VDJtools calculated physicochemical properties weighted by clonotype size, namely interaction energy, strength, volume and Kidera factor 4. Based on TCRdb reprocessing of the reads, there is one entry per CDR3 protein sequence, and DNA is missing. TCRdb's processing, not the authors', yielded these V and J calls. The sample's table lists a count of under 150,000 distinct CDR3 sequences. The top ten clonotypes cover approximately 0.54% of the sample.

Beyond this particular receptor, the publication reports: Comparably high repertoire diversity was found in both naive subsets, whereas much lower repertoire diversity was found in memory CD8+ T cells. Compared with CXCR3-negative naive cells, CXCR3-positive naive cells had TRB CDR3s with higher hydrophobicity (lower Kidera factor 4), lower energy, and higher strength and volume indices. Freshly isolated PBMCs were used for most assays because CXCR3 expression went down partially after cryopreservation. Within the same donor, TRBV-TRBJ usage looked similar between naive CXCR3-negative and CXCR3-positive cells, but memory cells had distinct patterns. Because surface CD5, which has been linked to self-reactivity in mice, was comparable between naive subsets, TCR interaction strength was also inferred from TRB CDR3 physicochemical properties.

The receptor was derived from a human donor in good health. Some clones in this sample may be carry-over from other donors' samples. Recombination joined TRBV6-2 or TRBV6-3 with TRBJ2-2. The source material was naive CXCR3+ CD8+ T cells from blood. Reading the label with the study, this specimen's cell subset or site is: CD45RO-CCR7+CD27+CD95- naive CD8+ T cells expressing CXCR3 (TNR3+). The CDR3 is CATTDSTGELFF.